This TCR beta chain comes out of a study of shared T cell receptors in the human thymus. CDR3 length: 15 amino acids. From germline, CDR1 is MNHNY and CDR2 SVGAGI (reference sequence). V shed 7 bases and J shed 1 base, with 16 bases lying between them. The repertoire was sequenced with immunoSEQ multiplex PCR; TCRdb's copy has only in-frame clones and lacks some. In the table there are 600,000 to 900,000 clones, 70% to 90% of which are singletons. In addition, the sample was reused for a study of human thymus T cells. That source adds: Donation came from healthy Finnish infants having corrective surgery for congenital heart defects. From resections taken during corrective heart surgery, the thymus tissue was obtained. V and J genes seemed to be used with bias in thymic and blood repertoires. Thymic repertoires from unrelated individuals overlapped highly, related research reported.

The chain combines TRBV6-6 with TRBJ1-2, with D possibly TRBD1 on 6 matching bases. This TCR derives from a girl in the first two years of life with a congenital heart defect. Material: thymocytes. CDR3 sequence reads: CASTLFEDSNYGYTF. CDR3 DNA: TGTGCCAGCACCCTATTCGAGGACAGTAACTATGGCTACACCTTC.